Presented here are 23 T cell receptor beta chains from one specimen sequenced in a study of blood T cells in healthy people across ages. Primed by a sample-barcoded 5' primer and a J-beta primer mix, a second PCR proceeded for roughly 6 to 12 cycles. TCRdb independently ran MiXCR on the 5' RACE reads; one entry per CDR3 protein. The sample contains about 780,000 distinct CDR3 sequences, 60% to 80% of which appear only once. Sequenced material: blood. These receptors were taken from a man in his thirties or forties in good health.

This chain joins TRBV27 and TRBJ2-7; 7 nucleotides align to TRBD1. This CDR3 is 14 amino acids long. Germline-derived CDR1 and CDR2 are MNHEY and SMNVEV (reference sequence). V trimming: 2 bases; J trimming: 6 bases; junction bases outside the gene matches: 7. CDR3 DNA sequence: TGTGCCAGCAGTTTACCAAGGGGGCGCGGCGAGCAGTACTTC. Protein product: CASSLPRGRGEQYF.

The chain joins TRBV20-1 to TRBJ1-4; D may be TRBD1 (5 bases). This CDR3 is built from 13 residues. Germline V gene lookup returns CDR1 DFQATT and CDR2 SNEGSKA (reference sequence). The V end was cut by 5 bases, the J end by 5 bases, with 12 bases between. The CDR3 nucleotides read TGCAGTGCTGAGGGGTCGGTGAATGAAAAACTGTTTTTT. Residues: CSAEGSVNEKLFF.

This chain links TRBV28 with TRBJ1-5, with no clear D. The V end was cut by 3 bases, the J end by 2 bases, with 8 bases between. Germline CDR1 MDHEN, CDR2 SYDVKM. The CDR3 consists of 14 residues. CDR3 protein: CASSFQVGNQPQHF. The CDR3 DNA sequence: TGTGCCAGCAGTTTCCAGGTTGGCAATCAGCCCCAGCATTTT.

The chain combines TRBV5-1 with TRBJ2-7, with 9 bases that match TRBD1. Matching the DNA end better, TRBJ2-5 makes the J call doubtful. The CDR3 totals 15 residues. Germline assignment: CDR1 SGHRS and CDR2 YFSETQ. This CDR3 is CASSSGTGIGKTQYF. The CDR3 nucleotides are TGCGCCAGCAGCTCCGGGACAGGGATCGGGAAGACCCAGTACTTC.

The chain has TRBV20-1 and TRBJ1-5, with D perhaps matching TRBD1 (6 bases). The CDR3 spans 13 residues. The V and J ends lost 6 bases and 7 bases respectively, with 16 bases between them. Per the germline V gene, CDR1 is DFQATT and CDR2 is SNEGSKA (reference sequence). CDR3 region: CSAQQGFGQPQHF. The CDR3, as DNA: TGCAGTGCGCAACAGGGTTTCGGGCAGCCCCAGCATTTT.

The chain carries TRBV20-1 and TRBJ2-7; 7 positions agree with TRBD2. Germline loops: CDR1 DFQATT, CDR2 SNEGSKA (reference sequence). With 6 bases clipped from V and 4 bases from J, the junction kept 15 bases outside the gene matches. The CDR3 extends over 15 amino acids. CDR3: CSAPWGGVFGYEQYF. CDR3 coding DNA: TGCAGTGCCCCTTGGGGGGGGGTCTTTGGTTACGAGCAGTACTTC.

The chain combines TRBV20-1 with TRBJ2-4, with 12 nucleotides matching TRBD2. CDR1 and CDR2 from the germline V gene are DFQATT and SNEGSKA (reference sequence). J lost 1 base, V lost 0 bases, and 1 base had no gene match. This CDR3 is built from 16 residues. CDR3 residues: CSARDGLAGAKNIQYF. In DNA, the CDR3 is TGCAGTGCTAGAGACGGACTAGCGGGGGCCAAAAACATTCAGTACTTC.

The rearrangement uses TRBV20-1 and TRBJ2-6; D gene ambiguous. The CDR3 totals 15 residues. V lost 6 bases and J 0 bases, leaving 12 bases between the germline ends. Germline V CDR1 and CDR2: DFQATT, SNEGSKA (reference sequence). The CDR3 loop is CSARKGPSGANVLTF. In DNA form, the CDR3 reads TGCAGTGCCCGCAAAGGCCCCTCTGGGGCCAACGTCCTGACTTTC.

The chain recombines TRBV6-2 or TRBV6-3 with TRBJ2-7, with D tentatively TRBD1 (5 bases). Near its end, the DNA agrees better with TRBJ1-2, so the J call may be wrong. Germline values: CDR1 MNHEY, CDR2 SVGEGT. The CDR3 spans 14 residues. CDR3 coding DNA: TGTGCCAGCATACGCTCGACAGCAGGGCACGGCTACACCTTC. Protein: CASIRSTAGHGYTF.

The chain employs TRBV28 and TRBJ2-5, with D maybe TRBD2 (6 bases). Trimming took 6 bases from V and 11 from J, leaving 28 bases between them. Germline V gene sequence: CDR1 MDHEN, CDR2 SYDVKM. The CDR3 runs 16 residues. The CDR3 DNA sequence: TGTGCCAGCAGCTTAGCGGAGGGGTTTTCCTACAATGAGCAGTACTTC. It encodes CASSLAEGFSYNEQYF.

The chain combines TRBV9 with TRBJ2-1; 9 bases agree with TRBD2. CDR1 and CDR2 (germline): SGDLS, YYNGEE. The CDR3 consists of 15 residues. The V segment lost 0 bases and the J segment 6 bases; nucleotides outside the gene matches: 4. The CDR3 DNA reads as TGTGCCAGCAGCGTAGGGGTAGCGGGGGTCAATGAGCAGTTCTTC. Its protein product is CASSVGVAGVNEQFF.

The rearrangement uses TRBV29-1 and TRBJ1-4; 8 bases fit TRBD1. CDR1 and CDR2 from the germline V gene are SQVTM and ANQGSEA. V gave up 5 bases and J gave up 3 bases; unmatched junction bases: 5. The CDR3 covers 14 residues. In nucleotides, the CDR3 is TGCAGCGTTTCCAGGGGGCCAGCTAATGAAAAACTGTTTTTT. Residues: CSVSRGPANEKLFF.

V is TRBV4-3 and J is TRBJ2-1; D not certain. CDR3 length: 15 residues. The germline V gene has CDR1 LGHNA and CDR2 YSLEER. The V and J ends lost 0 bases and 5 bases respectively, with 11 bases between them. The CDR3 loop reads CASSQDWAANNEQFF. In nucleotides, the CDR3 is TGCGCCAGCAGCCAAGATTGGGCAGCAAACAATGAGCAGTTCTTC.

The table lists this clonotype with a few counts. The chain uses TRBV7-2 and TRBJ2-4, with D unresolved. The V gene's germline CDR1 is SGHTA and CDR2 FQGNSA. V dropped 1 base and J dropped 0 bases, with 10 bases sitting between them. This CDR3 spans 16 amino acids. The CDR3 reads CASSLGAALAKNIQYF. For the CDR3, the DNA is TGTGCCAGCAGCTTAGGGGCGGCACTAGCCAAAAACATTCAGTACTTC.

The chain combines TRBV7-2 with TRBJ1-4; D unresolved. Germline V CDR1 and CDR2: SGHTA, FQGNSA. CDR3 length: 15 residues. Trimming shortened V by 1 base and J by 4 bases, and 10 bases separated the two germline ends. Written as DNA, the CDR3 is TGTGCCAGCAGCTTAGACAGTGCCTTTAATGAAAAACTGTTTTTT. The encoded protein is CASSLDSAFNEKLFF.

The chain joins TRBV9 to TRBJ2-5, with 9 bases lining up with TRBD1. Unmatched junction bases numbered 15, after V lost 2 bases and J lost 7 bases. The CDR3 runs 17 residues. Germline V gene sequence: CDR1 SGDLS, CDR2 YYNGEE. This CDR3 reads CASSVRPTEGQGGTQYF. The CDR3 DNA follows: TGTGCCAGCAGCGTCCGCCCTACGGAGGGACAGGGTGGGACCCAGTACTTC.

The V call is TRBV20-1, the J call TRBJ2-2; 7 bases map to TRBD2. Germline values: CDR1 DFQATT, CDR2 SNEGSKA (reference sequence). V shed 0 bases, J shed 5 bases, and the junction held 6 bases outside the gene matches. The CDR3 is made up of 15 amino acids. The CDR3 spells CSARDSPGGTGELFF. The CDR3 coding sequence is TGCAGTGCTAGAGACTCCCCCGGGGGGACCGGGGAGCTGTTTTTT.

The rearrangement uses TRBV7-2 and TRBJ1-4; unclear D gene. This CDR3 is built from 12 residues. V was shortened by 1 base and J by 13 bases, with 10 bases between the two germline ends. Germline loops: CDR1 SGHTA, CDR2 FQGNSA. The CDR3 bases are TGTGCCAGCAGCTTAGAGGATATGTCACTGTTTTTT. Residues: CASSLEDMSLFF.

J is TRBJ1-1 and V is TRBV29-1; a possible D gene is TRBD1 (6 bases). CDR3 length equals 14 residues. V lost 6 bases, J lost 5 bases, and 19 bases lay in between. From germline, CDR1 is SQVTM and CDR2 ANQGSEA. The CDR3 nucleotides are TGCAGCGTAGAGGGCAGGGAGAGGGGGACTGAAGCTTTCTTT. Translation: CSVEGRERGTEAFF. The whole variable domain, remainder taken from reference TRBV29-1 and TRBJ1-1, is SAVISQKPSRDICQRGTSLTIQCQVDSQVTMMFWYRQQPGQSLTLIATANQGSEATYESGFVIDKFPISRPNLTFSTLTVSNMSPEDSSIYLCSVEGRERGTEAFFGQGTRLTVV.

There are a few counts of this clonotype. The chain recombines TRBV5-1 with TRBJ2-5; 7 bases fit TRBD1. CDR3 length equals 15 residues. Germline V gene lookup returns CDR1 SGHRS and CDR2 YFSETQ. J was trimmed by 3 bases and V by 0 bases; bases with no gene match: 5. DNA for the CDR3: TGCGCCAGCAGCTTGGGATCCGGGACAGAAGAGACCCAGTACTTC. Translated: CASSLGSGTEETQYF.

In this sample, this clonotype turned up a few times. V gene TRBV28 combines with J gene TRBJ1-2; TRBD1 matches at 7 bases. Germline CDR1 MDHEN, CDR2 SYDVKM. The junction had 4 bases not matched to a gene; V was cut back by 2 bases and J by 4 bases. The CDR3 is 14 amino acids. The CDR3 region has the DNA TGTGCCAGCAGTTTAAGGGGGCGTTCCTATGGCTACACCTTC. Protein: CASSLRGRSYGYTF.

V usage is TRBV9 and J usage is TRBJ2-5; D is unclear. Per the germline V gene, CDR1 is SGDLS and CDR2 is YYNGEE. The CDR3 runs 16 residues. V shed 0 bases and J shed 11 bases, with 23 bases lying between them. The CDR3 here is CASSVGVGRSYNEQYF. In DNA form, the CDR3 reads TGTGCCAGCAGCGTAGGAGTAGGGCGTTCCTACAATGAGCAGTACTTC.

The chain is built from TRBV7-9 and TRBJ2-7; 7 nucleotides align to TRBD1. The CDR3 contains 15 residues. The V gene's germline CDR1 is SEHNR and CDR2 FQNEAQ (reference sequence). Germline trimming cut 1 base from V and 7 bases from J; bases unmatched to any gene: 10. This CDR3 reads CASSLDVTGTDEQYF. The CDR3 region has the DNA TGTGCCAGCAGCTTAGATGTGACAGGGACAGATGAGCAGTACTTC.